This T cell receptor beta chain emerged from a study of blood T cell repertoires in COVID-19. Study as a whole: The cDNA or gDNA used as material had been derived from T cells, B-cell-depleted T cells, or PBMCs.

In the original workflow: Reference gene primers were amplified, and this amplification served to estimate nucleated cell counts. Method: immunoSEQ multiplex PCR; TCRdb's copy keeps in-frame clones and lacks some. The V and J calls and clone size come from that table; D and trimming were worked out from the DNA. The sample shows under 450,000 clones, about 90% of them seen only once. The length of the CDR3 is 16 residues. Germline assignment: CDR1 SGHRS and CDR2 YFSETQ. The V and J ends lost 0 bases and 3 bases respectively, with 13 bases between them. Sequencing input: PBMCs or T cells enriched from blood (not recorded which). The chain couples TRBV5-1 to TRBJ1-5, with D tentatively TRBD1 (6 bases). The sequence was collected from a woman aged 25 to 45 who had recovered from COVID-19. The CDR3: CASSLDPRGNNQPQHF. CDR3 DNA sequence: TGCGCCAGCAGCTTGGACCCTAGGGGGAACAATCAGCCCCAGCATTTT.